The 29 T cell receptor beta chains below all came from one sample that was sequenced in a study of prognosis after radiotherapy for stage I lung cancer (dated by TCRdb to the early 2020s). For sequencing, an Illumina HiSeq 3000 was employed. Two rounds of multiplex PCR were performed to amplify the TCR beta CDR3 region from genomic DNA. The first PCR round used primers specific to each TRBV and TRBJ gene, with sequences filed in Chinese patent CN105087789A. In-frame beta chains were kept once TCRdb had trimmed the public reads at Q25 with fastp and called clones with MiXCR. CDR3 protein sequences are deduplicated, and each keeps its most common genes and DNA. The sample contains around 51,000 distinct CDR3 sequences, 30% to 40% of them found a single time. Of the sample, roughly 9.4% is held by the ten largest clones. The sequencing here drew on PBMCs, taken before or after stereotactic body radiation therapy (not recorded which). Receptor source: a donor over 45 with non-small cell lung cancer.

Regarding this clonotype: One end of the junction fails to match germline, which may point to a read error. The V call is TRBV6-5, the J call TRBJ2-7; a possible D gene is TRBD1 (5 bases). The V gene's germline CDR1 is MNHEY and CDR2 SVGAGI. The CDR3 spans 17 residues. CDR3 nucleotides: TGTGCCAGCATTTACTCGATCAGGACAACCTGTACCTACGAGCAGTACTTC. Translated: CASIYSIRTTCTYEQYF.

The sample holds many counts of this clonotype. The rearrangement uses TRBV6-1 and TRBJ1-5; D is unresolved. The germline V gene has CDR1 MNHNS and CDR2 SASEGT. The CDR3 spans 14 residues. V lost 2 bases and J 9 bases, leaving 14 bases between the germline ends. In DNA, the CDR3 is TGTGCCAGCAGTGAATCCCTTGTCTATGCGCCCCAGCATTTT. It is translated as CASSESLVYAPQHF.

This chain connects TRBV28 to TRBJ1-2, with D uncertain. The CDR3 sequence is 13 residues long. V gave up 8 bases and J gave up 7 bases, with 17 bases separating them. Germline V gene lookup returns CDR1 MDHEN and CDR2 SYDVKM. The CDR3 is CASGRNYGGGYTF. The CDR3 coding sequence is TGTGCCAGCGGACGGAACTATGGTGGTGGCTACACCTTC.

This clonotype has a count of ten or more. The V gene is TRBV30, the J gene TRBJ2-5, with 8 positions matching TRBD2. Trimming at V came to 2 bases and at J to 4 bases, leaving 3 bases not matched to a gene. The CDR3 extends over 13 amino acids. CDR1 GTSNPN and CDR2 SVGIG come from the germline V gene (reference sequence). The CDR3: CAWSIGLAETQYF. The CDR3 DNA follows: TGTGCCTGGAGTATCGGACTAGCAGAGACCCAGTACTTC.

At least ten counts were recorded for this clonotype. The chain couples TRBV6-5 to TRBJ2-1, with TRBD2 matching over 10 bases. The CDR3 runs to 17 residues. From germline, CDR1 is MNHEY and CDR2 SVGAGI. Germline trimming cut 0 bases from V and 0 bases from J; bases unmatched to any gene: 2. CDR3 sequence reads: CASSYSPSGSSYNEQFF. CDR3 sequence (DNA): TGTGCCAGCAGTTACTCGCCTAGCGGGAGCTCCTACAATGAGCAGTTCTTC.

V gene TRBV7-8 combines with J gene TRBJ2-7; no clear D gene. V was cut by 4 bases and J by 3 bases, with 13 bases left in between. Germline assignment: CDR1 SGHVS and CDR2 FQNEAQ. This CDR3 contains 14 residues. The CDR3 DNA reads TGTGCCAGCAGCTCTAACTCCGGTTACTACGAGCAGTACTTC. Translating gives CASSSNSGYYEQYF.

In its sample, this clonotype was seen many times. The chain uses TRBV14 and TRBJ2-7; TRBD2 might be the D (6 bases). Per germline, CDR1 SGHDN and CDR2 FVKESK. This CDR3 is built from 17 residues. Trimming stripped 4 bases from V and 5 bases from J, with 24 bases between. CDR3 residues: CASSPLSSGLSGDEQYF. In nucleotides, the CDR3 is TGTGCCAGCAGCCCCCTCTCTTCTGGACTATCGGGAGACGAGCAGTACTTC.

Concerning this clonotype: This likely came from a read error, as a far larger clone is one base away. The chain recombines TRBV5-1 with TRBJ2-3, with D possibly being TRBD2 (6 bases). From germline, CDR1 is SGHRS and CDR2 YFSETQ. The CDR3 sequence is 16 residues long. In DNA, the CDR3 is TGTGCCAGCAGCCATGGAGGGACGGGGGTCACAGATACGCAGTATTTT. Residues: CASSHGGTGVTDTQYF.

This clonotype was recorded a few times. A read error may be the cause here, since a much bigger clone is one base away. The V call is TRBV5-8, the J call TRBJ1-2; D unclear. The germline V gene has CDR1 SGHTS and CDR2 YDEGEE. The CDR3 totals 8 residues. CDR3 protein: CASSRESF. CDR3 bases: TGTGCCAGCAGCCGGGAAAGCTTC. The whole variable domain, filled in from reference TRBV5-8 and TRBJ1-2, reads EAGVTQSPTHLIKTRGQQATLRCSPISGHTSVYWYQQALGLGLQFLLWYDEGEERNRGNFPPRFSGRQFPNYSSELNVNALELEDSALYLCASSRESFGSGTRLTVV.

The table lists this clonotype with many counts. V and J are TRBV6-1 and TRBJ2-3; 9 bases line up with TRBD1. CDR3 size: 13 residues. J was trimmed by 4 bases and V by 7 bases; bases with no gene match: 3. Germline loops: CDR1 MNHNS, CDR2 SASEGT. The chain's CDR3 is CASITGGADTQYF. DNA of the CDR3: TGTGCCAGCATCACAGGGGGCGCAGATACGCAGTATTTT.

V gene TRBV19 combines with J gene TRBJ1-1, with D unresolved. Trimming took 11 bases from V and 4 from J, leaving 14 bases between them. The CDR3 totals 12 residues. Per the germline V gene, CDR1 is LNHDA and CDR2 is SQIVND (reference sequence). Here the CDR3 DNA reads TGTGCCGCCCGGGCGGGGATCACTGAAGCTTTCTTT. Encoded protein: CAARAGITEAFF.

This clonotype was observed at least ten times. V usage is TRBV3-1 and J usage is TRBJ2-7; D gene uncertain. The length of the CDR3 is 13 residues. CDR1 and CDR2 (germline): LGHDT, YNNKEL (reference sequence). Trimming took off 3 bases at V and 7 bases at J, with 13 bases between the two ends. The CDR3 region is CASSHRSRGEQYF. In DNA form, the CDR3 reads TGTGCCAGCAGCCACCGATCGAGAGGAGAGCAGTACTTC.

As to this clonotype: This likely reflects a read error, since a far larger clone is one base away. J is TRBJ2-1 and V is TRBV11-1, with D possibly matching TRBD2 (5 bases). Per germline, CDR1 SGHAT and CDR2 FQDESV (reference sequence). This CDR3 region has 15 residues. CDR3: CASSFEGWRWDEQFF. The CDR3 DNA sequence: TGCGCCAGCAGCTTTGAGGGATGGCGTTGGGATGAGCAGTTCTTC.

This sequence joins TRBV14 and TRBJ1-3, with D maybe TRBD1 (5 bases). The V end lost 3 bases, the J end lost 0 bases, and 12 bases lay between the germline ends. From germline, CDR1 is SGHDN and CDR2 FVKESK. This CDR3 has 16 amino acids. The CDR3 reads CASSHLNRISGNTIYF. The CDR3 DNA reads TGTGCCAGCAGCCACCTGAACAGGATCTCTGGAAACACCATATATTTT.

Turning to this clonotype: A much larger clone differs from this one at a single base, so this may be a read error. The V and J genes are TRBV6-1 and TRBJ2-3; 9 bases are shared with TRBD1. The CDR3 runs to 15 residues. CDR1 is MNHNS, CDR2 SASEGT, per germline. The J segment lost 3 bases and the V segment lost 7 bases, leaving 8 bases of the junction unmatched. The CDR3 loop is CASIHPGQGTDTQYF. CDR3 in DNA: TGTGCCAGCATCCACCCGGGACAGGGTACAGATACGCAGTATTTT.

This clonotype was counted ten times or more. This rearrangement joins TRBV7-9 to TRBJ2-5, with D possibly TRBD1 on 6 matching bases. Germline V lookup: CDR1 SEHNR, CDR2 FQNEAQ (reference sequence). CDR3 length equals 13 residues. V lost 4 bases and J 3 bases, leaving 9 bases between the germline ends. The chain's CDR3 is CASSYGQKETQYF. CDR3 sequence (DNA): TGTGCCAGCAGCTACGGACAGAAAGAGACCCAGTACTTC.

Worth noting for this clonotype: A far larger clone is only one base removed, so a read error is likely. This chain joins TRBV6-2 or TRBV6-3 and TRBJ2-7; D is undetermined. Germline CDR1 reads MNHEY; CDR2 reads SVGEGT. This CDR3 contains 14 residues. The CDR3 bases are TGTGCCAGCAGTTACTCGCCTAACTCCTACCAGCAGTACTTC. Amino acids: CASSYSPNSYQQYF.

The sample holds many counts of this clonotype. The chain has TRBV20-1 and TRBJ2-7, with D unresolved. This CDR3 is 14 amino acids long. V lost 1 base, J lost 3 bases, and 13 bases lay in between. Germline V gene data show CDR1 as DFQATT and CDR2 as SNEGSKA (reference sequence). CDR3 amino acids: CSARARRGSYEQYF. CDR3 DNA sequence: TGCAGTGCTAGAGCCCGGAGAGGTAGCTACGAGCAGTACTTC.

As regards this clonotype: A far larger clone lies a single base away; this is likely a read error. V and J are TRBV11-3 and TRBJ2-7; a weak D match, TRBD1 (6 bases). CDR3 length: 15 residues. Germline loops: CDR1 SGHNT, CDR2 YENEEA. Trimming took off 2 bases at V and 2 bases at J, with 13 bases between the two ends. CDR3 coding DNA: TGTGCCAGCAGCTTATCCGGGACATTAACCTACGAGCAGTACTTC. Residues: CASSLSGTLTYEQYF.

This clonotype occurred many times. CDR3 sequence (DNA): TGTGCCAGCAGAAGAAGCGGGCGGAGGGGGGAGCTGTTTTTT. It yields the protein CASRRSGRRGELFF. The rearrangement uses TRBV11-2 and TRBJ2-2, with TRBD2 as a possible D gene (6 bases). The V gene's germline CDR1 is SGHAT and CDR2 FQNNGV. CDR3 length equals 14 residues. V lost 6 bases, J lost 8 bases, and 16 bases lay in between.

This clonotype was counted once. The chain links TRBV7-2 to TRBJ2-1, with 8 bases fitting TRBD2. J lost 9 bases, V lost 1 base, and 11 bases had no gene match. The CDR3 totals 16 residues. Germline-derived CDR1 and CDR2 are SGHTA and FQGNSA. The CDR3 DNA reads as TGTGCCAGCAGCTTAGATGCTAGCGGGCCCACGGGTGAGCAGTTCTTC. Its translation is CASSLDASGPTGEQFF.

There are many counts of this clonotype. The chain is built from TRBV30 and TRBJ1-5; possibly TRBD1 for D (5 bases). The CDR3 length is 12 residues. The V and J ends lost 4 bases and 5 bases respectively, with 9 bases between them. Per germline, CDR1 GTSNPN and CDR2 SVGIG (reference sequence). The CDR3, as DNA: TGTGCCTGGAAACGGGGGGATCAGCCCCAGCATTTT. Its protein is CAWKRGDQPQHF.

This clonotype was detected many times. The chain recombines TRBV15 with TRBJ1-1, with 7 bases that match TRBD1. Germline CDR1 LNHNV, CDR2 YYDKDF (reference sequence). After removal of 8 bases from V and 1 base from J, the junction contained 13 bases not matched to a gene. The CDR3 contains 16 residues. CDR3 nucleotides: TGTGCCACCGAAGAGGGGGCAGGAGGGGGGAACACTGAAGCTTTCTTT. Translation: CATEEGAGGGNTEAFF.

This clonotype was observed at least ten times. The chain joins TRBV5-1 to TRBJ2-7, with 10 bases fitting TRBD2. Losses at the gene ends were 6 bases for V and 2 bases for J; bases not matched to a gene: 2. This CDR3 region has 13 residues. Germline values: CDR1 SGHRS, CDR2 YFSETQ. The CDR3 here is CASKAGGPYEQYF. CDR3 coding DNA: TGCGCCAGCAAAGCGGGAGGGCCCTACGAGCAGTACTTC.

Comment on this clonotype: A much larger clone differs by one base, so this may be a read error. The V call is TRBV20-1, the J call TRBJ2-1; D is unclear. Deletions cut 0 bases from V and 8 bases from J, with 11 bases between. This CDR3 has 13 amino acids. Germline V gene data show CDR1 as DFQATT and CDR2 as SNEGSKA (reference sequence). CDR3 DNA: TGCAGTGCTAGAGATGGGCTAGACGATGAGCAGTTCTTC. This translates into CSARDGLDDEQFF.

As to this clonotype: It is likely a read error: a sequence one base away is far more abundant. V and J are TRBV7-2 and TRBJ2-3, with D hard to call. Looked up from germline, CDR1 is SGHTA and CDR2 is FQGNSA. CDR3 length: 10 amino acids. The CDR3 region has the DNA TGTGCCAGCAGTTTCGATACGCGGTATTTT. Its protein is CASSFDTRYF.

This clonotype was seen repeatedly, ten times or more. The chain combines TRBV5-5 with TRBJ2-1; maybe TRBD2 (5 bases). The CDR3 totals 15 residues. Germline V CDR1 and CDR2: SGHKS, YYEKEE (reference sequence). Trimming shortened V by 2 bases and J by 5 bases, and 14 bases separated the two germline ends. The CDR3 sequence is CASSFGSAYDNEQFF. In DNA form, the CDR3 reads TGTGCCAGCAGCTTTGGTAGCGCATACGACAATGAGCAGTTCTTC.

The V and J genes are TRBV29-1 and TRBJ2-1, with D possibly TRBD1 on 5 matching bases. This CDR3 contains 11 residues. Germline CDR1 reads SQVTM; CDR2 reads ANQGSEA. V was cut by 6 bases and J by 12 bases, with 15 bases left in between. Here the CDR3 reads CSVGREFRQFF. The CDR3 DNA reads as TGCAGCGTGGGGCGCGAGTTTAGGCAGTTCTTC.

V gene TRBV19 combines with J gene TRBJ1-5; D not resolved. Looked up from germline, CDR1 is LNHDA and CDR2 is SQIVND (reference sequence). This CDR3 region has 13 residues. V was shortened by 5 bases and J by 7 bases, with 12 bases between the two germline ends. The CDR3 protein is CASSAGVRQPQHF. In DNA, the CDR3 is TGTGCCAGTAGTGCAGGCGTCCGCCAGCCCCAGCATTTT.